A single TCR beta chain is shown here with its context. The antigen is undetermined. The sample is drawn from a study of beta chain features in type 1 diabetes. Sampling consisted of one heparinised blood draw per donor, averaging roughly 0.12 L. Sort purity for all populations was recorded as exceeding 98%. Findings and caveats of the study: For patients, the naive, central memory and Treg TCRB repertoires appeared more alike than for healthy donors. Type 1 diabetes patients had moderately but significantly shorter TCRB CDR3s in all four CD4+ subsets.

Germline V gene lookup returns CDR1 MDHEN and CDR2 SYDVKM. Trimming cost V 6 bases and J 8 bases; bases outside gene matches: 16. The CDR3 length is 16 residues. Reverse transcription of all isolated RNA meant that expressed TCRB transcripts were sequenced. Profiled with immunoSEQ multiplex PCR; TCRdb holds only in-frame clones, not every one. The table lists some 330,000 clones, 10% to 15% of them singletons. Sample: naive CD4+ T cells from blood. The receptor's source is a woman under 30 with type 1 diabetes. This chain joins TRBV28 and TRBJ1-2; TRBD1 agrees at 9 bases. The CDR3 is CASSPTGGAILWGYTF. CDR3 sequence (DNA): TGTGCCAGCAGCCCGACAGGGGGAGCGATTCTATGGGGCTACACCTTC.